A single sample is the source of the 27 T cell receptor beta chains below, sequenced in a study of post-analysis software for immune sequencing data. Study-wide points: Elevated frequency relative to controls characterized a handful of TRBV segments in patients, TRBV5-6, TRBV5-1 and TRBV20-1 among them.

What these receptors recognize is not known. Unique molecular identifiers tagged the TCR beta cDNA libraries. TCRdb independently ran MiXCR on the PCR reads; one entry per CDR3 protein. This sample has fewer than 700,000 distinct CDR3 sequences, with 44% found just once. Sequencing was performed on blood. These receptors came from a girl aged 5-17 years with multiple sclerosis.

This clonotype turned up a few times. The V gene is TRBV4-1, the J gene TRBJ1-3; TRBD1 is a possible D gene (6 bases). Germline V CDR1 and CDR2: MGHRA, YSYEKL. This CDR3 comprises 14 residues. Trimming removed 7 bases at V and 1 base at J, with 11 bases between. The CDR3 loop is CASTTTGSGNTIYF. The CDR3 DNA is TGCGCCAGCACAACCACAGGGTCTGGAAACACCATATATTTT.

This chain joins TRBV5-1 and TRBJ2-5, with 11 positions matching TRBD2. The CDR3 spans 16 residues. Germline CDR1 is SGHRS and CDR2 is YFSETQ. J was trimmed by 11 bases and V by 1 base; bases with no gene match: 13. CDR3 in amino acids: CASSLHLAGGDNEQYF. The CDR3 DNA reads TGCGCCAGCAGCTTGCATCTAGCGGGAGGCGACAATGAGCAGTACTTC. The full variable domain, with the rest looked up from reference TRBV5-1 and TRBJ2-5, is KAGVTQTPRYLIKTRGQQVTLSCSPISGHRSVSWYQQTPGQGLQFLFEYFSETQRNKGNFPGRFSGRQFSNSRSEMNVSTLELGDSALYLCASSLHLAGGDNEQYFGPGTRLLVL.

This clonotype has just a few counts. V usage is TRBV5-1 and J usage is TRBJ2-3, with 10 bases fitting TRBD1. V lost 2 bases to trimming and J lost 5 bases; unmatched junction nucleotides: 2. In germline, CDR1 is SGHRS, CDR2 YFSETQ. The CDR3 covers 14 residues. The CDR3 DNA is TGCGCCAGCAGCTTTGGACAGGGGGGAGATACGCAGTATTTT. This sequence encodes CASSFGQGGDTQYF.

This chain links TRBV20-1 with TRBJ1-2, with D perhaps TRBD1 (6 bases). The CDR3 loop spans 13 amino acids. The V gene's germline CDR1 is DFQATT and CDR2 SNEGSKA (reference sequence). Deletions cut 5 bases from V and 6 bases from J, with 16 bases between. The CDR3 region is CSAGGHGGDGYTF. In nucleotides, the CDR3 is TGCAGTGCTGGGGGACACGGCGGCGATGGCTACACCTTC.

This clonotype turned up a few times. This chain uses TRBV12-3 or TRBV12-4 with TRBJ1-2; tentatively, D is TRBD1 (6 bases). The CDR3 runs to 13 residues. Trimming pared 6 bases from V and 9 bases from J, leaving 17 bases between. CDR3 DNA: TGTGCCAGCAGCCAACAGGGAGAGGCAAGCTACACCTTC. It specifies CASSQQGEASYTF.

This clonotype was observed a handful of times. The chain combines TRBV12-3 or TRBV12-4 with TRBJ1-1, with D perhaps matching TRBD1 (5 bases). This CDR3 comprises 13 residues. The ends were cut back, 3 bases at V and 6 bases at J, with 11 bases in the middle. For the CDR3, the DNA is TGTGCCAGCAGTTTGATCAGGGCCCCTGAAGCTTTCTTT. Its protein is CASSLIRAPEAFF.

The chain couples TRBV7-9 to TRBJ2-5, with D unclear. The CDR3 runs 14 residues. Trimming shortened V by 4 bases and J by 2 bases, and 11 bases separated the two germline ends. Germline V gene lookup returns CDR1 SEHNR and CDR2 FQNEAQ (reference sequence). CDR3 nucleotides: TGTGCCAGCAGCTCGTGGCAGGTTCAAGAGACCCAGTACTTC. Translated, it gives CASSSWQVQETQYF.

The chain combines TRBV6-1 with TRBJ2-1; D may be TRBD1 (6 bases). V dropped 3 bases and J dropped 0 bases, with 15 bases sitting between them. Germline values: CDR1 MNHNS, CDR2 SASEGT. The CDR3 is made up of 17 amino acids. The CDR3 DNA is TGTGCCAGCAGTGATAACAGGGACGCCAGCTCCTACAATGAGCAGTTCTTC. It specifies CASSDNRDASSYNEQFF.

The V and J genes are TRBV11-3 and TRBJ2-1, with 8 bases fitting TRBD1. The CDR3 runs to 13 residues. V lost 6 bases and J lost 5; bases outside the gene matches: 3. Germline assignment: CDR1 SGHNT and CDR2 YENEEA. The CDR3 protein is CASRRTGNNEQFF. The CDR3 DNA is TGTGCCAGCAGACGGACAGGGAACAATGAGCAGTTCTTC.

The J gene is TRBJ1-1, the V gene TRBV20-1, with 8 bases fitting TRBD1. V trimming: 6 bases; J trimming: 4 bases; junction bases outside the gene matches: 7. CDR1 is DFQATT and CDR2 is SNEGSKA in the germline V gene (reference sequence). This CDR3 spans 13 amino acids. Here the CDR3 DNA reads TGCAGTGCAGATCGGACAGGGCTCACTGAAGCTTTCTTT. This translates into CSADRTGLTEAFF.

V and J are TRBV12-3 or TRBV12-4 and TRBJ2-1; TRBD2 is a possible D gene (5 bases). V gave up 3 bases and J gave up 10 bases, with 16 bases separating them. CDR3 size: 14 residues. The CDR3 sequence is CASSFGHRGREQFF. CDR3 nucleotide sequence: TGTGCCAGCAGTTTTGGCCACCGGGGAAGGGAGCAGTTCTTC.

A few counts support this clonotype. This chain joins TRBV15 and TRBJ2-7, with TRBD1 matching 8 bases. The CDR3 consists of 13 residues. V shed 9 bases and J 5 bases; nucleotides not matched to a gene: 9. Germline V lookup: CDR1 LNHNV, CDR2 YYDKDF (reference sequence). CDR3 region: CATRRDRSHEQYF. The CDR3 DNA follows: TGTGCCACTAGACGGGACAGGAGCCACGAGCAGTACTTC.

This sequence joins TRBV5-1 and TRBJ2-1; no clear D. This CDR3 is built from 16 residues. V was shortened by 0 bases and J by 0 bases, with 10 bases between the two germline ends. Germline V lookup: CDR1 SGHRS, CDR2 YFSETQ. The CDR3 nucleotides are TGCGCCAGCAGCTTGGATGTTGCCGGCTCCTACAATGAGCAGTTCTTC. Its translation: CASSLDVAGSYNEQFF.

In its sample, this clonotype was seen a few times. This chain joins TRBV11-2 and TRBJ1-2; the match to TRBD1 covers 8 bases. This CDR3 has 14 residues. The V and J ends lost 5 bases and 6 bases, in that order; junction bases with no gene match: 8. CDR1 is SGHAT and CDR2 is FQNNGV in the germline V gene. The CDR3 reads CASSPLTGGDGYTF. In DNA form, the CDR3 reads TGTGCCAGCAGCCCACTTACAGGGGGAGATGGCTACACCTTC.

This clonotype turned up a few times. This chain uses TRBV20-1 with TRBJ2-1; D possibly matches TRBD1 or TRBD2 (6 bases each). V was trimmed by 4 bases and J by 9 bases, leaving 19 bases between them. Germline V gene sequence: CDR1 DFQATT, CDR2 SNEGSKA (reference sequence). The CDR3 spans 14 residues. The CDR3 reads CSAIGGSEGGEQFF. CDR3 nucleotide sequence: TGCAGTGCTATCGGGGGCTCAGAGGGGGGTGAGCAGTTCTTC.

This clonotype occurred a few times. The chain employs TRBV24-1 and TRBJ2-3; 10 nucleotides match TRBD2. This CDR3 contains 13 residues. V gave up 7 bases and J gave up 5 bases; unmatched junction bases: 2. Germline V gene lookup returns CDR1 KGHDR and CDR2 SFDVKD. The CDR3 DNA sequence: TGTGCCACCAGCCGACTAGCGGGAGATACGCAGTATTTT. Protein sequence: CATSRLAGDTQYF.

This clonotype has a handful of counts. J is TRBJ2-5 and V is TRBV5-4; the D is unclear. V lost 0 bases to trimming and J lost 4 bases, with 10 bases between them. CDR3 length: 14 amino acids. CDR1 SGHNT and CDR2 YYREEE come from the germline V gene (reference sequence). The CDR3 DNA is TGTGCCAGCAGCTTGGAAGGTCTCAGAGAGACCCAGTACTTC. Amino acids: CASSLEGLRETQYF.

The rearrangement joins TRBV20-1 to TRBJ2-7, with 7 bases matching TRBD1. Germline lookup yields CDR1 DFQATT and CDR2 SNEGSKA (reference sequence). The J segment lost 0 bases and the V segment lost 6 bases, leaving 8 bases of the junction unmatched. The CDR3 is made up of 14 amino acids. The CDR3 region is CSALSDRSSYEQYF. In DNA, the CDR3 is TGCAGTGCCCTATCGGACAGGAGCTCCTACGAGCAGTACTTC.

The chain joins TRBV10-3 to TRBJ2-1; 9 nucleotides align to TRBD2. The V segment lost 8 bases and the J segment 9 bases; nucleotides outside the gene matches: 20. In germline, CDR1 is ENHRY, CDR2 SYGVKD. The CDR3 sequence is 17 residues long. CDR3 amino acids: CAIAGASVGGGAFEQFF. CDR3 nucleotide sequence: TGTGCCATCGCCGGGGCCTCCGTGGGCGGGGGGGCCTTTGAGCAGTTCTTC.

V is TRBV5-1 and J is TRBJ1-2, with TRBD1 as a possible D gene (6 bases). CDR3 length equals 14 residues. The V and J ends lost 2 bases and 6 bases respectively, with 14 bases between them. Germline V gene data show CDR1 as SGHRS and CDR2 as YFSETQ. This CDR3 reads CASSFQGSRDGYTF. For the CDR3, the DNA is TGCGCCAGCAGCTTCCAGGGGTCCCGGGATGGCTACACCTTC.

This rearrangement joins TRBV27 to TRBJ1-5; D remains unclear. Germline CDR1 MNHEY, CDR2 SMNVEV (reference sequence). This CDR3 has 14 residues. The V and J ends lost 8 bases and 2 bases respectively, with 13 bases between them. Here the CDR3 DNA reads TGTGCCAGCTATACCGGACGGTGCAATCAGCCCCAGCATTTT. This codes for CASYTGRCNQPQHF.

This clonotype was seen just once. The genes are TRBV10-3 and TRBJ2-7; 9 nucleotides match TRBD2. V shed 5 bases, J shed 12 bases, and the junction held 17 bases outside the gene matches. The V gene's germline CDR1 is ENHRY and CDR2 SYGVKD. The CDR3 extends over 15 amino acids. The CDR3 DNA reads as TGTGCCATCAGTAACTCCGGGACTAGCCTTTCACGGGCGTACTTC. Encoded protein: CAISNSGTSLSRAYF.

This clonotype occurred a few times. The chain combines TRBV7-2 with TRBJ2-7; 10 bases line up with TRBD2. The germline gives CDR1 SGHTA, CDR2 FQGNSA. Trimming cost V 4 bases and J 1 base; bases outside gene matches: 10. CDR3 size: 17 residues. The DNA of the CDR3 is TGTGCCAGCAGCTCCCCCCTCCCTAGCGGGGGTTCCTACGAGCAGTACTTC. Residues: CASSSPLPSGGSYEQYF.

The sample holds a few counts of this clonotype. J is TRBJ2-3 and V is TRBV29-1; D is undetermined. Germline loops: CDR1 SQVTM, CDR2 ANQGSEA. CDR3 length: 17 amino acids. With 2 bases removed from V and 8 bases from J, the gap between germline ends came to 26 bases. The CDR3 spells CSVELPPRPLDAGTQYF. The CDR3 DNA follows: TGCAGCGTTGAATTGCCTCCCCGGCCTTTAGACGCAGGTACGCAGTATTTT.

CDR3 in amino acids: CSAGVTGMGDTQYF. The CDR3 DNA sequence: TGCAGCGCGGGGGTAACCGGGATGGGAGATACGCAGTATTTT. This sequence joins TRBV29-1 and TRBJ2-3; D may be TRBD2 (6 bases). Germline values: CDR1 SQVTM, CDR2 ANQGSEA. CDR3 length: 14 residues. Trimming removed 7 bases at V and 5 bases at J, with 19 bases between.

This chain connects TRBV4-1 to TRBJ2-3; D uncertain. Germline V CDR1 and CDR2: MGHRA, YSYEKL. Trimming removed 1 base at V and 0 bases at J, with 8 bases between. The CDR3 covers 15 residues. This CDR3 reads CASSQVLASTDTQYF. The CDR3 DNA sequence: TGCGCCAGCAGCCAAGTATTAGCAAGCACAGATACGCAGTATTTT.

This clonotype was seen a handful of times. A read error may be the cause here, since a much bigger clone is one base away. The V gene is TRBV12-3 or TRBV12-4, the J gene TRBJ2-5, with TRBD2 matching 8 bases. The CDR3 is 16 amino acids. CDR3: CANSFGAAGVGETQYF. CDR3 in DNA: TGTGCCAACAGTTTCGGGGCAGCGGGAGTGGGAGAGACCCAGTACTTC.